One and the same sample provided the 26 T cell receptor beta chains below, sequenced in a study of blood T cells in healthy people across ages. A second about 6 to 12 cycle PCR used barcoded and J-beta primers. TCRdb re-derived calls from the 5' RACE reads in MiXCR, one entry per CDR3 protein. The sample lists hundreds of thousands of distinct CDR3 sequences; 20% to 25% were seen once. Specimen: blood. The receptors derive from a man between 65 and 85 years old in good health.

This clonotype was detected ten times or more. This chain uses TRBV4-3 with TRBJ1-4; D may be TRBD1 (5 bases). The V gene lost 1 base and the J gene lost 7 bases, with 16 bases spanning the gap. This CDR3 comprises 16 residues. The germline gives CDR1 LGHNA, CDR2 YSLEER. The DNA of the CDR3 is TGCGCCAGCAGCCAAGGGCCCCCCGGGGGGTCTGAAAAACTGTTTTTT. As protein: CASSQGPPGGSEKLFF.

Only a few counts were recorded for this clonotype. The V and J genes are TRBV7-9 and TRBJ1-1; D is undetermined. Germline V CDR1 and CDR2: SEHNR, FQNEAQ (reference sequence). V was shortened by 2 bases and J by 1 base, with 5 bases between the two germline ends. This CDR3 region has 13 residues. CDR3 loop: CASSLMPNTEAFF. CDR3 nucleotides: TGTGCCAGCAGCTTAATGCCGAACACTGAAGCTTTCTTT. Complete variable domain (other parts from reference TRBV7-9 and TRBJ1-1): DTGVSQNPRHKITKRGQNVTFRCDPISEHNRLYWYRQTLGQGPEFLTYFQNEAQLEKSRLLSDRFSAERPKGSFSTLEIQRTEQGDSAMYLCASSLMPNTEAFFGQGTRLTVV.

V usage is TRBV7-9 and J usage is TRBJ2-2, with D uncertain. The CDR3 spans 14 residues. CDR1 and CDR2 from the germline V gene are SEHNR and FQNEAQ (reference sequence). Trimming pared 5 bases from V and 6 bases from J, leaving 13 bases between. Here the CDR3 DNA reads TGTGCCAGCAGCCCGAACCAGGTTTCCGGGGAGCTGTTTTTT. Translated, it gives CASSPNQVSGELFF.

The chain combines TRBV5-6 with TRBJ2-1; no definite D call. The CDR3 extends over 12 amino acids. Per germline, CDR1 SGHDT and CDR2 YYEEEE. Between the trimmed V and J ends, which lost 4 bases and 6 bases, there was a span of 8 bases. As DNA, the CDR3 is TGTGCCAGCAGCCTAAACCCCAATGAGCAGTTCTTC. Translating gives CASSLNPNEQFF.

This clonotype came up a few times. This chain joins TRBV20-1 and TRBJ2-3, with 7 bases fitting TRBD2. After removal of 3 bases from V and 6 bases from J, the junction contained 12 bases not matched to a gene. CDR3 size: 15 residues. Germline values: CDR1 DFQATT, CDR2 SNEGSKA (reference sequence). DNA for the CDR3: TGCAGTGCTAGGGACCTAGCGGTGATCGAGGATACGCAGTATTTT. It encodes CSARDLAVIEDTQYF.

This clonotype was seen at least ten times. V gene TRBV5-1 combines with J gene TRBJ1-3; 8 positions match TRBD1. With V trimmed by 2 bases and J by 0 bases, 1 base remained unmatched. The germline gives CDR1 SGHRS, CDR2 YFSETQ. This CDR3 spans 15 amino acids. CDR3 bases: TGCGCCAGCAGCTTCGGACAGGGCTCTGGAAACACCATATATTTT. Translating gives CASSFGQGSGNTIYF.

The chain couples TRBV4-1 to TRBJ2-6, with no clear D. The CDR3 consists of 16 residues. Trimming stripped 0 bases from V and 0 bases from J, with 6 bases between. CDR1 and CDR2 (germline): MGHRA, YSYEKL. The CDR3 sequence is CASSQDNYSGANVLTF. Here the CDR3 DNA reads TGCGCCAGCAGCCAAGATAATTACTCTGGGGCCAACGTCCTGACTTTC.

The rearrangement joins TRBV12-3 or TRBV12-4 to TRBJ2-3; 10 nucleotides agree with TRBD2. The CDR3 spans 15 residues. Losses at the gene ends were 7 bases for V and 5 bases for J; bases not matched to a gene: 9. The CDR3 sequence is CASTPSGRGIDTQYF. DNA for the CDR3: TGTGCCAGCACTCCTAGCGGGAGAGGGATAGATACGCAGTATTTT.

The chain has TRBV6-5 and TRBJ1-2; 9 bases map to TRBD1. Losses at the gene ends were 5 bases for V and 4 bases for J; bases not matched to a gene: 8. Germline assignment: CDR1 MNHEY and CDR2 SVGAGI. The CDR3 runs to 15 residues. The CDR3 nucleotides read TGTGCCAGCAGTGGGACAGGGACGGAGGGCTATGGCTACACCTTC. As protein: CASSGTGTEGYGYTF.

This clonotype was seen repeatedly, ten times or more. The chain couples TRBV7-3 to TRBJ2-5; TRBD1 is a possible D gene (6 bases). V lost 5 bases to trimming and J lost 0 bases, with 19 bases between them. In germline, CDR1 is SGHTA, CDR2 FQGTGA. The CDR3 loop spans 17 amino acids. CDR3 sequence reads: CASSPLGGGLYQETQYF. CDR3 bases: TGTGCCAGCAGCCCGCTTGGGGGCGGTTTGTACCAAGAGACCCAGTACTTC. Variable domain in full (rest from reference TRBV7-3 and TRBJ2-5): GAGVSQTPSNKVTEKGKYVELRCDPISGHTALYWYRQSLGQGPEFLIYFQGTGAADDSGLPNDRFFAVRPEGSVSTLKIQRTERGDSAVYLCASSPLGGGLYQETQYFGPGTRLLVL.

This clonotype occurred many times. The rearrangement uses TRBV7-3 and TRBJ2-3; 8 bases line up with TRBD2. Losses at the gene ends were 6 bases for V and 0 bases for J; bases not matched to a gene: 5. This CDR3 has 15 amino acids. Germline values: CDR1 SGHTA, CDR2 FQGTGA. The CDR3 coding sequence is TGTGCCAGCAGAAATGGGACTAGAAGCACAGATACGCAGTATTTT. Translating it yields CASRNGTRSTDTQYF.

Comment on this clonotype: Sequence at one end of the junction differs from germline and may be a read error. The J gene is TRBJ2-2, the V gene TRBV5-1; perhaps TRBD2 as D (5 bases). CDR1 and CDR2 (germline): SGHRS, YFSETQ. This CDR3 has 13 amino acids. This CDR3 reads CASSLEAPGELLF. As DNA, the CDR3 is TGCGCCAGCAGCTTGGAGGCACCCGGGGAGCTGCTTTTT.

The chain uses TRBV7-8 and TRBJ2-2, with a possible D match to TRBD2 (5 bases). The CDR3 sequence is 21 residues long. Germline CDR1 SGHVS, CDR2 FQNEAQ. V lost 5 bases, J lost 3 bases, and 31 bases lay in between. The CDR3 DNA reads TGTGCCAGCAGCAATGCCCTAGCTTGGGTAAACCGGCAACCTTACACCGGGGAGCTGTTTTTT. The encoded protein is CASSNALAWVNRQPYTGELFF.

This sequence joins TRBV10-2 and TRBJ2-5; the match to TRBD2 covers 7 bases. Germline V CDR1 and CDR2: WSHSY, SAAADI. The CDR3 contains 15 residues. After removal of 4 bases from V and 4 bases from J, the junction contained 9 bases not matched to a gene. CDR3 amino acids: CASSVLREAGETQYF. Written as DNA, the CDR3 is TGCGCCAGCAGTGTTCTTCGGGAGGCAGGAGAGACCCAGTACTTC.

The table lists this clonotype with a few counts. The chain couples TRBV29-1 to TRBJ2-7; no firm D call. V shed 6 bases and J shed 3 bases, with 15 bases lying between them. From germline, CDR1 is SQVTM and CDR2 ANQGSEA. CDR3 length: 13 residues. This chain's CDR3 is CSVGIENGYEQYF. CDR3 nucleotide sequence: TGCAGCGTGGGGATTGAGAACGGCTACGAGCAGTACTTC.

This clonotype has just a few counts. The V call is TRBV7-9, the J call TRBJ2-3; D perhaps matches TRBD2 (5 bases). This CDR3 contains 15 residues. Germline-derived CDR1 and CDR2 are SEHNR and FQNEAQ (reference sequence). V lost 3 bases and J lost 2, with 12 bases in between. CDR3 region: CASSFPGVNTDTQYF. The CDR3 DNA sequence: TGTGCCAGCAGCTTCCCCGGGGTTAACACAGATACGCAGTATTTT. The variable domain in full, with the rest retrieved from reference TRBV7-9 and TRBJ2-3, is DTGVSQNPRHKITKRGQNVTFRCDPISEHNRLYWYRQTLGQGPEFLTYFQNEAQLEKSRLLSDRFSAERPKGSFSTLEIQRTEQGDSAMYLCASSFPGVNTDTQYFGPGTRLTVL.

The chain combines TRBV7-9 with TRBJ1-4; no clear D. Trimming shortened V by 6 bases and J by 4 bases, and 3 bases separated the two germline ends. Germline V gene sequence: CDR1 SEHNR, CDR2 FQNEAQ (reference sequence). This CDR3 is built from 11 residues. The CDR3 nucleotides read TGTGCCAGCAGGTTTAATGAAAAACTGTTTTTT. Its translation is CASRFNEKLFF.

V is TRBV20-1 and J is TRBJ2-5, with 12 bases lining up with TRBD1. The CDR3 length is 17 residues. Germline V gene sequence: CDR1 DFQATT, CDR2 SNEGSKA (reference sequence). Unmatched junction bases numbered 12, after V lost 3 bases and J lost 4 bases. CDR3 DNA sequence: TGCAGTGCTAGTGTCAGATTTGGGACAGGGGGCCGAGAGACCCAGTACTTC. Its protein product is CSASVRFGTGGRETQYF.

The rearrangement joins TRBV5-1 to TRBJ2-2, with TRBD1 identical over 9 bases. J gave up 6 bases and V 4 bases, and 16 bases lay outside the gene matches. The germline V gene has CDR1 SGHRS and CDR2 YFSETQ. The CDR3 spans 18 residues. DNA of the CDR3: TGCGCCAGCAGCGCCCCCGGGACAGGGAAAATGAGCGCCGGGGAGCTGTTTTTT. Protein sequence: CASSAPGTGKMSAGELFF.

CDR3 in DNA: TGCAGTGCTAGACCAACGGACAGCTCCTTGGGGTATGGCTACACCTTC. It is translated as CSARPTDSSLGYGYTF. The chain has TRBV20-1 and TRBJ1-2; D may be TRBD1 (6 bases). V was pared by 2 bases and J by 5 bases, with 21 bases between. The CDR3 length is 16 residues. Germline CDR1 and CDR2: DFQATT and SNEGSKA (reference sequence).

This clonotype was picked up a small number of times. The chain carries TRBV12-5 and TRBJ2-1, with D uncertain. Germline V gives CDR1 LGHNT, CDR2 FRNRAP. The CDR3 has 18 residues. The V gene lost 0 bases and the J gene lost 4 bases, with 19 bases spanning the gap. DNA of the CDR3: TGTGCTAGTGGTTTGGTACGTGAGACTCGTCGGGTATACAATGAGCAGTTCTTC. Encoded protein: CASGLVRETRRVYNEQFF.

V is TRBV9 and J is TRBJ2-1; 10 positions agree with TRBD2. With V trimmed by 0 bases and J by 9 bases, 12 bases remained unmatched. This CDR3 has 17 residues. CDR1 is SGDLS, CDR2 YYNGEE, per germline. The CDR3 region is CASSVDWVLAGRLEQFF. CDR3 in DNA: TGTGCCAGCAGCGTAGATTGGGTACTAGCGGGAAGACTTGAGCAGTTCTTC.

This clonotype appeared a single time. This chain uses TRBV10-3 with TRBJ2-7, with D perhaps TRBD2 (5 bases). The V end was cut by 3 bases, the J end by 3 bases, with 21 bases between. Looked up from germline, CDR1 is ENHRY and CDR2 is SYGVKD. This CDR3 has 17 amino acids. The CDR3 protein is CAISDLSRESPRYEQYF. For the CDR3, the DNA is TGTGCCATCAGTGATCTTAGCCGGGAAAGTCCCCGCTACGAGCAGTACTTC.

V is TRBV11-2 and J is TRBJ2-5; D is unresolved. The J call may be faulty, since TRBJ2-1 better matches the DNA end. CDR3 size: 16 residues. CDR1 and CDR2 (germline): SGHAT, FQNNGV. The CDR3 DNA is TGTGCCAGCAGCTTAGATCCCCGGGTCGTAAGGAGTGAGCAGTTCTTC. Residues: CASSLDPRVVRSEQFF.

The chain carries TRBV24-1 and TRBJ2-5; 14 nucleotides align to TRBD2. J lost 0 bases, V lost 4 bases, and 6 bases had no gene match. The CDR3 has 18 amino acids. Germline CDR1 KGHDR, CDR2 SFDVKD. The CDR3 region is CATSDRRLAGGNQETQYF. The DNA for the CDR3 is TGTGCCACCAGTGACCGTCGACTAGCGGGAGGGAACCAAGAGACCCAGTACTTC.

This clonotype was detected only a few times. This sequence joins TRBV7-9 and TRBJ2-1; 14 bases match TRBD2. This CDR3 region has 17 residues. The germline V gene encodes CDR1 SEHNR and CDR2 FQNEAQ (reference sequence). Trimming at V came to 4 bases and at J to 3 bases, leaving 5 bases not matched to a gene. CDR3 loop: CASSSLGTSGSYNEQFF. CDR3 nucleotides: TGTGCCAGCAGCTCGCTTGGGACTAGCGGGAGCTACAATGAGCAGTTCTTC. The entire variable domain, with the rest obtained from reference TRBV7-9 and TRBJ2-1, is as follows: DTGVSQNPRHKITKRGQNVTFRCDPISEHNRLYWYRQTLGQGPEFLTYFQNEAQLEKSRLLSDRFSAERPKGSFSTLEIQRTEQGDSAMYLCASSSLGTSGSYNEQFFGPGTRLTVL.